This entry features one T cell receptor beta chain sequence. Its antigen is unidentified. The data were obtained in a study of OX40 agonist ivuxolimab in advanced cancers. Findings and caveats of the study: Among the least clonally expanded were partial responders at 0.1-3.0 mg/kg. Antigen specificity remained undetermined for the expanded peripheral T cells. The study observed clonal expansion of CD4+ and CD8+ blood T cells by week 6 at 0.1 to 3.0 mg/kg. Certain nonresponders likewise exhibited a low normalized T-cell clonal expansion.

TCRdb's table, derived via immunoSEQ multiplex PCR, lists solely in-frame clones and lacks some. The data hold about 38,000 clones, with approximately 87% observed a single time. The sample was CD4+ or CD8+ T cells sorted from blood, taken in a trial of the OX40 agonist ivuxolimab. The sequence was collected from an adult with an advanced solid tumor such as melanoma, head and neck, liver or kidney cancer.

The CDR3 region has the DNA TGTGCCAGCAGTGCACCTAGCGGGAGGGGAAATGAGCAGTTCTTC. Its translation: CASSAPSGRGNEQFF. V and J are TRBV28 and TRBJ2-1; 12 nucleotides line up with TRBD2. CDR1 MDHEN and CDR2 SYDVKM come from the germline V gene. The length of the CDR3 is 15 residues. V shed 5 bases, J shed 7 bases, and the junction held 6 bases outside the gene matches.